These 30 T cell receptor beta chains were all obtained from the same sample, sequenced in a study of blood T cell repertoires in COVID-19. Data came from immunoSEQ multiplex PCR; TCRdb stores just in-frame clones and leaves some out. This table has approximately 480,000 clones, 87% appearing once. The specimen was PBMCs or T cells enriched from blood (not recorded which). Receptors originate from a woman aged 18-35 years who had recovered from COVID-19.

This sequence joins TRBV10-2 and TRBJ2-1; 11 bases are a match to TRBD2. The germline V gene has CDR1 WSHSY and CDR2 SAAADI. V was pared by 0 bases and J by 3 bases, with 7 bases of the junction left unmatched. The CDR3 loop spans 18 amino acids. CDR3 region: CASSESRLAGGLYNEQFF. The CDR3 nucleotides read TGCGCCAGCAGTGAGTCGAGGCTAGCGGGGGGCCTCTACAATGAGCAGTTCTTC.

This rearrangement joins TRBV9 to TRBJ2-7, with TRBD1 identical over 10 bases. The V and J ends lost 4 bases and 1 base, in that order; junction bases with no gene match: 2. This CDR3 region has 14 residues. Per germline, CDR1 SGDLS and CDR2 YYNGEE. CDR3 sequence (DNA): TGTGCCAGCAGCAGGGGACAGGGGTCCTACGAGCAGTACTTC. It encodes CASSRGQGSYEQYF.

The V gene is TRBV4-1, the J gene TRBJ2-7; TRBD1 matches at 10 bases. Trimming cost V 2 bases and J 5 bases; bases outside gene matches: 12. The length of the CDR3 is 17 residues. In germline, CDR1 is MGHRA, CDR2 YSYEKL. The CDR3 coding sequence is TGCGCCAGCAGCCAATTTGGGGGTTGGGACAGGGGTAACGAGCAGTACTTC. It codes for CASSQFGGWDRGNEQYF.

This chain connects TRBV2 to TRBJ1-5; no reliable D call. This CDR3 spans 14 amino acids. Trimming pared 4 bases from V and 5 bases from J, leaving 12 bases between. Germline V gene sequence: CDR1 SNHLY, CDR2 FYNNEI. This CDR3 reads CASSGEGRDQPQHF. The CDR3 coding sequence is TGTGCCAGCAGTGGGGAAGGGAGGGATCAGCCCCAGCATTTT.

The V call is TRBV2, the J call TRBJ2-5; unclear D gene. There are 12 residues in the CDR3. Trimming left V 7 bases short and J 4 bases short, with 10 bases between. Germline CDR1 is SNHLY and CDR2 is FYNNEI. CDR3 DNA sequence: TGTGCCAGCAAGGCTAGAGGAGAGACCCAGTACTTC. Residues: CASKARGETQYF.

The rearrangement uses TRBV3-1 (or the pseudogene TRBV3-2) and TRBJ2-1; TRBD2 matches at 11 bases. Germline CDR1 LGHDT, CDR2 YNNKEL (reference sequence). The CDR3 has 16 residues. The trim removed 4 bases at V and 4 bases at J, leaving 6 bases unmatched. In DNA form, the CDR3 reads TGTGCCAGCAGCCGCCTTCTAGCGGGGGGATACAATGAGCAGTTCTTC. Protein: CASSRLLAGGYNEQFF.

V gene TRBV10-3 combines with J gene TRBJ2-1; TRBD1 matches at 8 bases. This CDR3 comprises 13 residues. The J segment lost 15 bases and the V segment lost 0 bases, leaving 7 bases of the junction unmatched. The germline V gene has CDR1 ENHRY and CDR2 SYGVKD. This chain's CDR3 is CAISESWRQGRFF. The CDR3 region has the DNA TGTGCCATCAGTGAGTCATGGAGACAGGGGAGGTTCTTC.

V gene TRBV14 combines with J gene TRBJ1-2, with TRBD1 as a possible D gene (5 bases). V was shortened by 0 bases and J by 13 bases, with 12 bases between the two germline ends. CDR1 SGHDN and CDR2 FVKESK come from the germline V gene. The CDR3 spans 12 residues. CDR3 coding DNA: TGTGCCAGCAGCCAAGATGATGGGGCGTTCACCTTC. Its protein is CASSQDDGAFTF.

This rearrangement joins TRBV19 to TRBJ1-1; a possible D gene is TRBD1 (5 bases). The CDR3 spans 17 residues. V was trimmed by 0 bases and J by 0 bases, leaving 14 bases between them. Germline values: CDR1 LNHDA, CDR2 SQIVND (reference sequence). For the CDR3, the DNA is TGTGCCAGTAGTATAGATCAAAGTCCAGGGTTGAACACTGAAGCTTTCTTT. It is translated as CASSIDQSPGLNTEAFF.

The chain is built from TRBV27 and TRBJ1-2; TRBD1 matches at 7 bases. The CDR3 has 12 residues. J gave up 5 bases and V 10 bases, and 7 bases lay outside the gene matches. CDR1 and CDR2 (germline): MNHEY, SMNVEV (reference sequence). The CDR3 is CATRQGTYGYTF. CDR3 DNA: TGTGCCACCCGACAGGGAACTTATGGCTACACCTTC.

About this clone: Within the sample, other DNA sequences also encode this same CDR3. The chain links TRBV5-1 to TRBJ1-5, with unresolved D. Germline CDR1 SGHRS, CDR2 YFSETQ. This CDR3 spans 13 amino acids. Trimming cost V 0 bases and J 6 bases, with 7 bases left between them. The CDR3 DNA follows: TGCGCCAGCAGCTTGGCCCCGGGTCAGCCCCAGCATTTT. Its translation: CASSLAPGQPQHF.

This rearrangement joins TRBV6-5 to TRBJ1-1, with a weak D call TRBD1 (6 bases). The CDR3 covers 11 residues. Germline CDR1 and CDR2: MNHEY and SVGAGI. V was trimmed by 7 bases and J by 7 bases, leaving 10 bases between them. This chain's CDR3 is CASNYRDEAFF. Written as DNA, the CDR3 is TGTGCCAGCAACTACAGGGATGAAGCTTTCTTT.

The chain uses TRBV29-1 and TRBJ2-7, with TRBD1 matching over 10 bases. Trimming took 7 bases from V and 1 from J; bases not matched to a gene: 4. Germline CDR1 reads SQVTM; CDR2 reads ANQGSEA. The CDR3 has 13 residues. In DNA, the CDR3 is TGCAGCGCTGGGGACAGGGGATCCTACGAGCAGTACTTC. Its translation: CSAGDRGSYEQYF.

The chain couples TRBV6-1 to TRBJ2-3; 8 bases line up with TRBD2. Trimming at V came to 2 bases and at J to 0 bases, leaving 13 bases not matched to a gene. The CDR3 covers 19 residues. Germline CDR1 MNHNS, CDR2 SASEGT. This CDR3 reads CASSEHLIRSSGSTDTQYF. In DNA form, the CDR3 reads TGTGCCAGCAGTGAACACCTAATCCGATCTAGCGGGAGCACAGATACGCAGTATTTT.

The genes are TRBV7-2 and TRBJ2-1, with 11 positions matching TRBD1. This CDR3 is built from 15 residues. V lost 4 bases and J lost 1; bases outside the gene matches: 0. Germline lookup yields CDR1 SGHTA and CDR2 FQGNSA. The DNA of the CDR3 is TGTGCCAGCAGCTGGGACAGGGGGTCCTACAATGAGCAGTTCTTC. This sequence encodes CASSWDRGSYNEQFF.

This clone was detected only a few times. The rearrangement uses TRBV5-3 and TRBJ1-5; D is perhaps TRBD1 (6 bases). TRBV5-3 is an open reading frame, and its role is uncertain. The CDR3 consists of 15 residues. The V end lost 4 bases, the J end lost 6 bases, and 17 bases lay between the germline ends. This CDR3 reads CARSPLHRVGQPQHF. Here the CDR3 DNA reads TGTGCCAGAAGCCCCCTTCACAGGGTAGGTCAGCCCCAGCATTTT.

The chain joins TRBV2 to TRBJ2-7, with 7 bases identical to TRBD1. From germline, CDR1 is SNHLY and CDR2 FYNNEI. The CDR3 is made up of 16 amino acids. The junction had 20 bases not matched to a gene; V was cut back by 6 bases and J by 9 bases. The CDR3 reads CASRDTGTVRLGGQYF. For the CDR3, the DNA is TGTGCCAGCAGGGATACCGGGACAGTCCGTCTCGGCGGGCAGTACTTC. Full variable domain (remainder filled in from reference TRBV2 and TRBJ2-7): EPEVTQTPSHQVTQMGQEVILRCVPISNHLYFYWYRQILGQKVEFLVSFYNNEISEKSEIFDDQFSVERPDGSNFTLKIRSTKLEDSAMYFCASRDTGTVRLGGQYFGPGTRLTVT.

This clone was observed a few times. This chain connects TRBV6-6 to TRBJ1-2, with 7 bases lining up with TRBD1. V gave up 8 bases and J gave up 8 bases; unmatched junction bases: 11. Germline V gives CDR1 MNHNY, CDR2 SVGAGI (reference sequence). CDR3 length: 13 amino acids. The CDR3 here is CASLEGGAEGYTF. DNA of the CDR3: TGTGCCAGCCTCGAAGGGGGCGCTGAGGGCTACACCTTC.

This chain joins TRBV12-5 and TRBJ2-1; D is undetermined. V was shortened by 7 bases and J by 0 bases, with 10 bases between the two germline ends. CDR1 is LGHNT and CDR2 is FRNRAP in the germline V gene. The CDR3 sequence is 14 residues long. CDR3 region: CASVPDTSYNEQFF. In DNA form, the CDR3 reads TGTGCTAGTGTTCCCGACACCTCCTACAATGAGCAGTTCTTC. Full variable domain (rest looked up from reference TRBV12-5 and TRBJ2-1): DARVTQTPRHKVTEMGQEVTMRCQPILGHNTVFWYRQTMMQGLELLAYFRNRAPLDDSGMPKDRFSAEMPDATLATLKIQPSEPRDSAVYFCASVPDTSYNEQFFGPGTRLTVL.

The J gene is TRBJ1-1, the V gene TRBV28; D is ambiguous. The CDR3 runs 13 residues. Germline values: CDR1 MDHEN, CDR2 SYDVKM. The V end lost 3 bases, the J end lost 0 bases, and 5 bases lay between the germline ends. The CDR3 reads CASSFEMNTEAFF. The CDR3, as DNA: TGTGCCAGCAGTTTTGAGATGAACACTGAAGCTTTCTTT.

This chain uses TRBV3-1 (or the pseudogene TRBV3-2) with TRBJ2-2; 11 positions match TRBD1. The germline V gene encodes CDR1 LGHDT and CDR2 YNNKEL (reference sequence). After removal of 8 bases from V and 1 base from J, the junction contained 6 bases not matched to a gene. The CDR3 has 16 amino acids. The CDR3 DNA reads TGTGCCAGCGGATGGACAGGGGGCCGGAACACCGGGGAGCTGTTTTTT. This encodes CASGWTGGRNTGELFF.

This chain connects TRBV5-4 to TRBJ2-5; 9 bases agree with TRBD2. Looked up from germline, CDR1 is SGHNT and CDR2 is YYREEE (reference sequence). With V trimmed by 4 bases and J by 4 bases, 5 bases remained unmatched. This CDR3 spans 14 amino acids. The CDR3 DNA follows: TGTGCCAGCAGCCCGGGACTAGCTGGAGAGACCCAGTACTTC. It specifies CASSPGLAGETQYF.

This clone was seen once. V and J are TRBV25-1 and TRBJ2-3; 12 nucleotides match TRBD2. After removal of 8 bases from V and 4 bases from J, the junction contained 7 bases not matched to a gene. Germline V gives CDR1 MGHDK, CDR2 SYGVNS. The CDR3 loop spans 15 amino acids. The CDR3 reads CASASPSGGADTQYF. The DNA of the CDR3 is TGTGCCAGCGCCTCCCCTAGCGGGGGGGCAGATACGCAGTATTTT. The full variable domain, completed using reference TRBV25-1 and TRBJ2-3, is EADIYQTPRYLVIGTGKKITLECSQTMGHDKMYWYQQDPGMELHLIHYSYGVNSTEKGDLSSESTVSRIRTEHFPLTLESARPSHTSQYLCASASPSGGADTQYFGPGTRLTVL.

The CDR3 DNA follows: TGTGCCAGCAGCTTAGACAGCCAAGAGACCCAGTACTTC. Its translation: CASSLDSQETQYF. This sequence joins TRBV11-2 and TRBJ2-5; D is uncertain. The CDR3 extends over 13 amino acids. V shed 0 bases and J shed 1 base, with 3 bases lying between them. CDR1 and CDR2 (germline): SGHAT, FQNNGV. Combining the CDR3 with reference TRBV11-2 and TRBJ2-5 gives the whole variable domain EAGVAQSPRYKIIEKRQSVAFWCNPISGHATLYWYQQILGQGPKLLIQFQNNGVVDDSQLPKDRFSAERLKGVDSTLKIQPAKLEDSAVYLCASSLDSQETQYFGPGTRLLVL.

The V and J genes are TRBV6-5 and TRBJ1-1, with D possibly TRBD1 on 5 matching bases. The CDR3 loop spans 14 amino acids. Trimming took 11 bases from V and 3 from J, leaving 19 bases between them. Germline loops: CDR1 MNHEY, CDR2 SVGAGI. The CDR3 sequence is CAAGHKWSDTEAFF. The CDR3 DNA reads as TGTGCCGCCGGACATAAATGGTCAGACACTGAAGCTTTCTTT.

V gene TRBV6-6 combines with J gene TRBJ1-2, with D possibly TRBD1 on 6 matching bases. V lost 4 bases and J 6 bases, leaving 18 bases between the germline ends. Germline-derived CDR1 and CDR2 are MNHNY and SVGAGI (reference sequence). This CDR3 spans 15 amino acids. The CDR3 loop reads CASSSLSGTLDGYTF. The CDR3 DNA reads TGTGCCAGCAGTTCGCTATCCGGGACACTTGATGGCTACACCTTC.

As for this clone: Other nucleotide sequences from this sample produce the same CDR3. J is TRBJ2-7 and V is TRBV30, with D perhaps TRBD1 (5 bases). The germline V gene has CDR1 GTSNPN and CDR2 SVGIG (reference sequence). The ends were cut back, 5 bases at V and 0 bases at J, with 14 bases in the middle. The CDR3 is 14 amino acids. The CDR3 loop reads CAWGHQDSSYEQYF. The CDR3 bases are TGTGCCTGGGGCCATCAAGACAGCTCCTACGAGCAGTACTTC.

J is TRBJ1-2 and V is TRBV18; weak D call: TRBD1 (6 bases). The CDR3 consists of 16 residues. V lost 3 bases, J lost 3 bases, and 17 bases lay in between. Germline CDR1 is KGHSH and CDR2 is LQKENI. CDR3 sequence reads: CASSPFTLAGDYGYTF. The DNA for the CDR3 is TGTGCCAGCTCACCGTTTACCCTGGCAGGGGACTATGGCTACACCTTC.

For this clone: Different DNA sequences within this sample yield the same CDR3. V is TRBV20-1 and J is TRBJ1-2; D uncertain. CDR3 size: 11 residues. CDR1 and CDR2 (germline): DFQATT, SNEGSKA (reference sequence). Trimming took off 0 bases at V and 8 bases at J, with 7 bases between the two ends. DNA of the CDR3: TGCAGTGCTAGAGACCCCGGGGGCTACACCTTC. Translating it yields CSARDPGGYTF.

The chain uses TRBV24-1 and TRBJ2-2, with 8 bases that match TRBD1. V shed 4 bases and J 6 bases; nucleotides not matched to a gene: 6. Germline V lookup: CDR1 KGHDR, CDR2 SFDVKD. The CDR3 loop spans 15 amino acids. CDR3 nucleotides: TGTGCCACCAGTGAGGCAGGGGGCGTCGCCGGGGAGCTGTTTTTT. Amino acid sequence: CATSEAGGVAGELFF.